The rows below give T cell receptor beta chains drawn from one sample of a study of circulating CD8 cells and anti-PD-1 response in melanoma. MiXCR was run by TCRdb on the reads, yielding one entry per CDR3 protein. The sample gives over 1,000 distinct CDR3 sequences, roughly 6% of which show up once; around 5% is in the top ten. The material sequenced was CD8+ T cells from PBMCs, taken at baseline or after one month of anti-PD-1 therapy (not recorded which). The receptors here all came from a human donor with melanoma. CDR3s include the opening cysteine and the closing phenylalanine or tryptophan. Fields, in order: D gene, J gene, V gene, CDR3 protein. The D gene is left open where the match is weak.

>NA|TRBJ2-3|TRBV19
CASSISRDRELTDTQYF
>TRBD1|TRBJ2-1|TRBV2
CASSDETGGPYNEQFF
>NA|TRBJ2-7|TRBV19
CASSMRGASYEQYF
>NA|TRBJ1-5|TRBV19
CASSILVGGNQPQHF
>NA|TRBJ2-1|TRBV19
CASSITSGDEQFF
>NA|TRBJ1-6|TRBV28
CASLMSGTLHF
>NA|TRBJ2-7|TRBV5-4
CASSLVGTGSYEQHF
>NA|TRBJ1-1|TRBV28
CASSFSGDGTEAFF
>NA|TRBJ2-1|TRBV7-2
CASSPKRVEQFF
>NA|TRBJ2-7|TRBV20-1
CSARFAGANYEQYF
>TRBD1|TRBJ2-7|TRBV29-1
CSVENDRDRSYEQYF
>TRBD1|TRBJ2-7|TRBV28
CASSPGQGTEQYF
>TRBD1|TRBJ2-1|TRBV4-1
CASSHRTGAWEQFF
>NA|TRBJ2-7|TRBV20-1
CSAVGRGGYEQYF
>NA|TRBJ2-5|TRBV14
CASSPPGETQYF
>NA|TRBJ2-7|TRBV4-1
CASSQDRTPREQYF
>NA|TRBJ2-7|TRBV5-6
CASSGTGISYEQYF
>NA|TRBJ2-5|TRBV5-4
CASSPDTQETQYF
>NA|TRBJ2-7|TRBV28
CASSLSGGDYEQYF
>NA|TRBJ2-3|TRBV2
CASRGRGEVRTDTQYF
>TRBD1|TRBJ2-1|TRBV9
CASSGDRGNEQFF
>TRBD1|TRBJ2-3|TRBV28
CASSLFPGQPTDTQYF
>NA|TRBJ2-5|TRBV28
CASSPGTSSSETQYF
>NA|TRBJ2-7|TRBV7-3
CASSQDPQESNYEQYF
>TRBD1|TRBJ1-2|TRBV12-3/TRBV12-4
CASSYLTGQDGGYTF
>NA|TRBJ2-5|TRBV7-2
CASSSRTQETQYF
>TRBD1|TRBJ1-5|TRBV30
CAWSERDRGSGQPQHF
>NA|TRBJ1-2|TRBV19
CASSIGFPSYGYTF
>TRBD2|TRBJ2-1|TRBV14
CASSQEMVAGDPYNEQFF
>NA|TRBJ2-2|TRBV27
CASSRDGELFF
>TRBD2|TRBJ2-1|TRBV2
CAGGLADYNEQFF
>NA|TRBJ2-1|TRBV7-3
CASSLSAREQFF
>TRBD1|TRBJ1-5|TRBV2
CASGGQGGQPQHF
>TRBD2|TRBJ2-7|TRBV6-2/TRBV6-3
CASSYVASGVYYEQYF
>TRBD1|TRBJ1-2|TRBV4-1
CASSLSEGAPVGYTF
>NA|TRBJ2-2|TRBV19
CASSIGGELFF
>TRBD1|TRBJ2-7|TRBV28
CASSFYPGQGSSEQYF
>TRBD1|TRBJ2-7|TRBV19
CATGQGAYEQYF
>TRBD1|TRBJ2-7|TRBV19
CASEKTGGIDEQYF
>NA|TRBJ1-5|TRBV28
CASSDWEPQHF
>NA|TRBJ2-7|TRBV5-8
CASSQGSRGPRYEQYF
>NA|TRBJ1-1|TRBV4-1
CASSQDLRQGIRWAEAFF
>NA|TRBJ2-1|TRBV5-1
CASRSYGVNEQFF
>TRBD2|TRBJ2-7|TRBV29-1
CSVEKRGSSYEQYF
>NA|TRBJ2-1|TRBV25-1
CASSELAVNEQFF
>NA|TRBJ1-2|TRBV4-1
CASSLGPRANYGYTF
>NA|TRBJ1-4|TRBV27
CASREGIGEKLFF
>NA|TRBJ1-2|TRBV30
CAWSSGDGYGYTF
>NA|TRBJ2-2|TRBV5-4
CASSFYPRGSGELFF
>TRBD1|TRBJ2-3|TRBV5-8
CASNLGTGDEAQYF
>NA|TRBJ2-3|TRBV27
CASSRQADTQYF
>TRBD2|TRBJ2-3|TRBV2
CASSDGLAGARTDTQYF
>NA|TRBJ2-1|TRBV28
CASSPRLSNEQFF
>NA|TRBJ2-1|TRBV5-4
CASSYLDSSNEQFF
>NA|TRBJ2-3|TRBV5-4
CASSSGPTDTQYF
>NA|TRBJ1-5|TRBV19
CASSIVGQGPQHF
>NA|TRBJ2-7|TRBV27
CASGDSRQYEQYF
>NA|TRBJ1-5|TRBV5-5
CASSLLEFQPQHF
>NA|TRBJ2-7|TRBV12-3/TRBV12-4
CASSLGSSSYKQYF
>TRBD1|TRBJ2-1|TRBV19
CASTGQAYGEQFF